Presented here are 5 T cell receptor beta chains from one specimen sequenced in a study of Graves' ophthalmopathy and Graves' hyperthyroidism. The study amplified TCR beta CDR3 regions using RNA transcripts. Investigators did first-round RT-PCR with HTBI primers, then second-round multiplex PCR. One entry per CDR3 protein, called by TCRdb with MiXCR from the multiplex PCR reads. The sample lists about 740,000 distinct CDR3 sequences, about 44% occurring once. Sequences were obtained from peripheral blood. The receptors derive from an adult man with Graves' ophthalmopathy.

This clonotype was detected once. The junction differs from germline at one of its ends, possibly a read error. J is TRBJ1-5 and V is TRBV10-3, with TRBD1 matching 7 bases. Germline CDR1 ENHRY, CDR2 SYGVKD. The CDR3 has 15 residues. Here the CDR3 reads CASSYDRVMGQPQHF. The CDR3 DNA follows: TGTGCCAGCAGTTATGACAGGGTTATGGGTCAGCCCCAGCATTTT.

V is TRBV9 and J is TRBJ1-5, with 10 bases aligning to TRBD1. From germline, CDR1 is SGDLS and CDR2 YYNGEE. CDR3 length: 15 amino acids. V lost 5 bases, J lost 5 bases, and 7 bases stayed unmatched. CDR3 residues: CASSRDGQGDQPQHF. CDR3 nucleotides: TGTGCCAGCAGTCGCGACGGACAGGGGGATCAGCCCCAGCATTTT.

V gene TRBV7-6 combines with J gene TRBJ2-5; 9 bases fit TRBD2. V lost 5 bases to trimming and J lost 4 bases; unmatched junction nucleotides: 8. CDR3 length: 15 residues. Per the germline V gene, CDR1 is SGHVS and CDR2 is FNYEAQ. This chain's CDR3 is CASSLLGLAAETQYF. The DNA for the CDR3 is TGTGCCAGCAGCCTCCTGGGACTAGCCGCAGAGACCCAGTACTTC.

This chain connects TRBV12-3 or TRBV12-4 to TRBJ1-3, with D maybe TRBD1 (5 bases). Trimming shortened V by 6 bases and J by 5 bases, and 14 bases separated the two germline ends. The CDR3 runs 14 residues. CDR3 sequence reads: CASRPGGTRNTIYF. The CDR3 DNA is TGTGCCAGCAGGCCCGGGGGAACCAGAAACACCATATATTTT.

J is TRBJ2-5 and V is TRBV20-1; D possibly corresponds to TRBD2 (7 bases). Germline V gene data show CDR1 as DFQATT and CDR2 as SNEGSKA (reference sequence). This CDR3 comprises 15 residues. Deletions cut 3 bases from V and 4 bases from J, with 18 bases between. DNA for the CDR3: TGCAGTGCTAGCCCTCCAAGGGGGGGCGGAGAGACCCAGTACTTC. Protein sequence: CSASPPRGGGETQYF.